Listed here are 31 T cell receptor beta chains from one sample, sequenced in a study of response to subunit inactivated influenza vaccine. MiXCR, applied by TCRdb to the RT-PCR reads, yields one record per CDR3 protein. The table includes about 540,000 distinct CDR3 sequences, 20% to 25% detected once. These data are also associated with another study on T cells expressing NK-cell markers. That source adds: The cDNA for TCR beta came from 5'RACE template switching with UMIs.

The sequencing here drew on CD4+ T cells sorted from PBMCs, taken 11 to 12 days after vaccination. These receptors all stem from a man aged 50-59 years who received an inactivated influenza vaccine.

J is TRBJ2-5 and V is TRBV5-1; either TRBD1 or TRBD2 may fit D (6 bases each). This CDR3 spans 12 amino acids. Germline CDR1 SGHRS, CDR2 YFSETQ. Trimming took 3 bases from V and 10 from J, leaving 13 bases between them. CDR3 bases: TGCGCCAGCAGCTACGTGAGGGGGGACCAGTACTTC. Protein product: CASSYVRGDQYF.

This chain connects TRBV5-5 to TRBJ1-2; 7 nucleotides agree with TRBD1. After removal of 0 bases from V and 2 bases from J, the junction contained 10 bases not matched to a gene. Germline CDR1 is SGHKS and CDR2 is YYEKEE (reference sequence). CDR3 length equals 17 residues. The CDR3 is CASSLEGAPVANYGYTF. In nucleotides, the CDR3 is TGTGCCAGCAGCTTGGAGGGGGCCCCAGTAGCGAACTATGGCTACACCTTC.

This clonotype was seen a few times. V usage is TRBV29-1 and J usage is TRBJ2-7, with 9 positions matching TRBD1. CDR1 is SQVTM, CDR2 ANQGSEA, per germline. After removal of 8 bases from V and 5 bases from J, the junction contained 7 bases not matched to a gene. The CDR3 sequence is 12 residues long. The CDR3 sequence is CSIRQGVDEQYF. The DNA for the CDR3 is TGCAGCATACGACAGGGGGTAGACGAGCAGTACTTC.

This clonotype turned up a few times. The genes are TRBV3-1 and TRBJ2-1; D ambiguous. Trimming pared 5 bases from V and 7 bases from J, leaving 9 bases between. The length of the CDR3 is 12 residues. Germline V gives CDR1 LGHDT, CDR2 YNNKEL (reference sequence). As DNA, the CDR3 is TGTGCCAGCAGCAAAACATCGAATGAGCAGTTCTTC. This translates into CASSKTSNEQFF.

The chain uses TRBV12-5 and TRBJ1-1; 11 bases fit TRBD1. The V and J ends lost 5 bases and 4 bases, in that order; junction bases with no gene match: 6. The CDR3 has 15 amino acids. Germline loops: CDR1 LGHNT, CDR2 FRNRAP. The CDR3 here is CASGRTGGTSTEAFF. The CDR3 DNA is TGTGCTAGTGGTCGGACAGGGGGCACGAGCACTGAAGCTTTCTTT.

This clonotype was seen only once. The rearrangement uses TRBV7-2 and TRBJ2-5; D gene unclear. Germline lookup yields CDR1 SGHTA and CDR2 FQGNSA. The CDR3 spans 13 residues. V was pared by 2 bases and J by 4 bases, with 8 bases between. In DNA form, the CDR3 reads TGTGCCAGCAGCTTAAAAGTGGGAGAGACCCAGTACTTC. Amino acids: CASSLKVGETQYF.

In this sample, this clonotype turned up a few times. The chain has TRBV28 and TRBJ1-2; tentatively, D is TRBD1 (5 bases). Trimming took 3 bases from V and 6 from J, leaving 8 bases between them. CDR3 length: 12 residues. Germline lookup yields CDR1 MDHEN and CDR2 SYDVKM. The CDR3 region is CASSFKGHGYTF. The CDR3 DNA is TGTGCCAGCAGTTTCAAGGGGCATGGCTACACCTTC.

The chain employs TRBV18 and TRBJ2-4; D is possibly TRBD1 or TRBD2 (5 bases each). Trimming pared 3 bases from V and 11 bases from J, leaving 14 bases between. The CDR3 is 13 residues long. In germline, CDR1 is KGHSH, CDR2 LQKENI. CDR3 residues: CASSPGTGELQYF. CDR3 nucleotide sequence: TGTGCCAGCTCACCCGGGACGGGCGAGCTTCAGTACTTC.

The chain combines TRBV7-9 with TRBJ2-1; either TRBD1 or TRBD2 may supply D (6 bases each). V was cut by 5 bases and J by 8 bases, with 25 bases left in between. Germline V gene lookup returns CDR1 SEHNR and CDR2 FQNEAQ (reference sequence). The CDR3 consists of 17 residues. The CDR3 DNA follows: TGTGCCAGCAGCCCTCAGTGGGGGCGGGATCTGTACGATGAGCAGTTCTTC. Residues: CASSPQWGRDLYDEQFF.

This sequence joins TRBV5-1 and TRBJ1-1; tentative D call: TRBD1 (5 bases). The CDR3 sequence is 15 residues long. Trimming took 6 bases from V and 0 from J, leaving 15 bases between them. The germline V gene encodes CDR1 SGHRS and CDR2 YFSETQ. The CDR3 DNA reads TGCGCCAGCACCCTGACAGCTTCAATGAACACTGAAGCTTTCTTT. Residues: CASTLTASMNTEAFF.

This chain connects TRBV12-3 or TRBV12-4 to TRBJ1-1, with 8 bases fitting TRBD1. The CDR3 is 14 residues long. The V and J ends lost 6 bases and 4 bases, in that order; junction bases with no gene match: 7. This CDR3 is CASSPQGGTTEAFF. As DNA, the CDR3 is TGTGCCAGCAGCCCACAGGGGGGGACCACTGAAGCTTTCTTT.

J is TRBJ2-3 and V is TRBV7-2; maybe TRBD2 (6 bases). The V gene lost 6 bases and the J gene lost 2 bases, with 9 bases spanning the gap. CDR3 size: 13 residues. Germline CDR1 and CDR2: SGHTA and FQGNSA. CDR3 protein: CASRRLVTDTQYF. CDR3 nucleotide sequence: TGTGCCAGCAGAAGACTAGTCACAGATACGCAGTATTTT.

This clonotype was seen a few times. V usage is TRBV7-9 and J usage is TRBJ2-4; TRBD1 matches at 9 bases. CDR3 length: 15 residues. The germline gives CDR1 SEHNR, CDR2 FQNEAQ (reference sequence). The ends lost 6 bases at V and 8 bases at J; junction bases unmatched: 11. The CDR3, as DNA: TGTGCCAGCAGTGAAGTAGGACAGGGGAAGGACATTCAGTACTTC. Residues: CASSEVGQGKDIQYF.

V usage is TRBV4-1 and J usage is TRBJ2-5; a weak D match, TRBD2 (5 bases). CDR3 length: 13 amino acids. V lost 2 bases and J lost 4, with 8 bases in between. Germline V CDR1 and CDR2: MGHRA, YSYEKL. CDR3 loop: CASSQYGGETQYF. CDR3 DNA sequence: TGCGCCAGCAGCCAATACGGAGGAGAGACCCAGTACTTC.

This clonotype has more than one count but fewer than ten. The chain links TRBV6-5 to TRBJ1-1; 9 bases agree with TRBD1. This CDR3 has 16 residues. V lost 2 bases and J lost 5; bases outside the gene matches: 9. Germline V lookup: CDR1 MNHEY, CDR2 SVGAGI. The CDR3 here is CASSYDYVQGATEAFF. The CDR3 DNA reads TGTGCCAGCAGTTACGACTATGTACAGGGGGCAACTGAAGCTTTCTTT.

This clonotype was observed a handful of times. The chain has TRBV6-2 or TRBV6-3 and TRBJ1-5; 8 nucleotides agree with TRBD1. Germline-derived CDR1 and CDR2 are MNHEY and SVGEGT. CDR3 length: 15 residues. The junction had 7 bases not matched to a gene; V was cut back by 7 bases and J by 2 bases. DNA for the CDR3: TGTGCCAGCAAGTACTCGGGACAGGGCAATCAGCCCCAGCATTTT. Protein sequence: CASKYSGQGNQPQHF.

This clonotype was observed a few times. V usage is TRBV11-1 and J usage is TRBJ1-1, with a weak D call TRBD1 (6 bases). This CDR3 is built from 15 residues. V gave up 2 bases and J gave up 4 bases, with 14 bases separating them. CDR1 is SGHAT and CDR2 is FQDESV in the germline V gene (reference sequence). The CDR3 is CASSLTQGVPTEAFF. CDR3 sequence (DNA): TGTGCCAGCAGCTTAACACAGGGAGTCCCCACTGAAGCTTTCTTT.

This clonotype was detected a few times. The chain uses TRBV27 and TRBJ2-3; D possibly corresponds to TRBD1 (6 bases). The germline gives CDR1 MNHEY, CDR2 SMNVEV (reference sequence). The CDR3 contains 14 residues. V lost 6 bases and J 5 bases, leaving 15 bases between the germline ends. In DNA, the CDR3 is TGTGCCAGCAGAACTGGACAGAGAAAAGATACGCAGTATTTT. Translation: CASRTGQRKDTQYF.

This clonotype appeared a few times. CDR3 amino acids: CASSLRSSETQYF. CDR3 sequence (DNA): TGCGCCAGCAGCTTGCGTAGTTCGGAGACCCAGTACTTC. The chain combines TRBV5-1 with TRBJ2-5; D gene ambiguous. V was trimmed by 1 base and J by 5 bases, leaving 9 bases between them. This CDR3 has 13 amino acids. Germline V gene lookup returns CDR1 SGHRS and CDR2 YFSETQ.

This chain uses TRBV2 with TRBJ2-1, with TRBD2 matching 7 bases. In germline, CDR1 is SNHLY, CDR2 FYNNEI. The V and J ends lost 6 bases and 9 bases, in that order; junction bases with no gene match: 8. This CDR3 has 13 residues. Here the CDR3 reads CASRKARGGEQFF. In DNA, the CDR3 is TGTGCCAGCAGGAAAGCCCGCGGGGGTGAGCAGTTCTTC.

The chain has TRBV5-6 and TRBJ2-5; D uncertain. The germline gives CDR1 SGHDT, CDR2 YYEEEE. V lost 4 bases and J lost 5, with 9 bases in between. CDR3 length: 12 amino acids. The CDR3 DNA reads as TGTGCCAGCAGCGGCGTGGGCGAGACCCAGTACTTC. This gives the protein CASSGVGETQYF.

This clonotype has more than one count but fewer than ten. The chain links TRBV5-1 to TRBJ2-1; weak D call: TRBD2 (7 bases). V lost 5 bases and J 3 bases, leaving 21 bases between the germline ends. CDR1 is SGHRS and CDR2 is YFSETQ in the germline V gene. The CDR3 sequence is 17 residues long. The CDR3 nucleotides read TGCGCCAGCAGTCCGGGGGGCGCGGGCGTCAACTACAATGAGCAGTTCTTC. Translating gives CASSPGGAGVNYNEQFF.

The chain has TRBV20-1 and TRBJ2-5; possible D gene TRBD2, 5 bases. V lost 3 bases, J lost 3 bases, and 11 bases lay in between. The CDR3 has 13 amino acids. Germline CDR1 reads DFQATT; CDR2 reads SNEGSKA (reference sequence). The CDR3 loop is CSARTGAEETQYF. CDR3 nucleotide sequence: TGCAGTGCTAGGACTGGAGCGGAAGAGACCCAGTACTTC.

This clonotype was counted between two and nine times. The chain employs TRBV3-1 and TRBJ2-5; no clear D. V was shortened by 4 bases and J by 0 bases, with 9 bases between the two germline ends. The length of the CDR3 is 14 residues. The germline gives CDR1 LGHDT, CDR2 YNNKEL (reference sequence). The CDR3 DNA follows: TGTGCCAGCAGCCCGTACTCGTACCAAGAGACCCAGTACTTC. This sequence encodes CASSPYSYQETQYF.

This clonotype was detected a few times. This chain links TRBV27 with TRBJ1-1; D unresolved. This CDR3 is 12 amino acids long. The V and J ends lost 6 bases and 11 bases respectively, with 16 bases between them. Germline-derived CDR1 and CDR2 are MNHEY and SMNVEV (reference sequence). CDR3 region: CASSSRPPRAFF. The CDR3 DNA is TGTGCCAGCAGCTCAAGACCCCCTCGGGCTTTCTTT.

The chain combines TRBV7-2 with TRBJ2-7, with a weak D call TRBD2 (6 bases). Germline values: CDR1 SGHTA, CDR2 FQGNSA. Deletions cut 0 bases from V and 7 bases from J, with 13 bases between. The CDR3 consists of 14 residues. CDR3 protein: CASSLALATREQYF. CDR3 bases: TGTGCCAGCAGCTTAGCCCTAGCGACTAGAGAGCAGTACTTC.

The V and J genes are TRBV4-2 and TRBJ1-6; tentative D call: TRBD1 (5 bases). CDR1 is LGHNA, CDR2 YNFKEQ, per germline. Between the trimmed V and J ends, which lost 0 bases and 7 bases, there was a span of 10 bases. CDR3 length: 15 amino acids. CDR3 nucleotide sequence: TGTGCCAGCAGCCAAGATAACAGGCTCAATTCACCCCTCCACTTT. Translated: CASSQDNRLNSPLHF.

This clonotype was detected a few times. The V gene is TRBV5-1, the J gene TRBJ2-2; the match to TRBD1 covers 7 bases. After removal of 3 bases from V and 3 bases from J, the junction contained 8 bases not matched to a gene. CDR3 length equals 16 residues. Germline V gene lookup returns CDR1 SGHRS and CDR2 YFSETQ. For the CDR3, the DNA is TGCGCCAGCAGCTCGACGACAGGGTTAGACACCGGGGAGCTGTTTTTT. This translates into CASSSTTGLDTGELFF.

This rearrangement joins TRBV7-2 to TRBJ1-1; D is uncertain. CDR3 length: 15 amino acids. V lost 1 base, J lost 3 bases, and 12 bases lay in between. Germline loops: CDR1 SGHTA, CDR2 FQGNSA. CDR3 sequence (DNA): TGTGCCAGCAGCTTAGATGTCAGGATTTACACTGAAGCTTTCTTT. Encoded protein: CASSLDVRIYTEAFF.

The gene calls are TRBV27 and TRBJ2-1; TRBD2 matches 7 bases. V was clipped by 1 base and J by 8 bases; unmatched bases: 11. Germline-derived CDR1 and CDR2 are MNHEY and SMNVEV (reference sequence). This CDR3 is built from 16 residues. The CDR3 nucleotides are TGTGCCAGCAGTTTATGGGGCGGGAGTGGTGGTGATGAGCAGTTCTTC. It yields the protein CASSLWGGSGGDEQFF.

V and J are TRBV9 and TRBJ2-3; 9 bases are shared with TRBD1. V trimming: 0 bases; J trimming: 2 bases; junction bases outside the gene matches: 4. Germline CDR1 reads SGDLS; CDR2 reads YYNGEE. The CDR3 loop spans 16 amino acids. The CDR3 protein is CASSVGGQGITDTQYF. CDR3 sequence (DNA): TGTGCCAGCAGCGTAGGTGGACAGGGGATCACAGATACGCAGTATTTT.